This T cell receptor beta chain was identified during a study of PD-1 blockade in classical Hodgkin lymphoma. Trimming pared 5 bases from V and 5 bases from J, leaving 12 bases between. The CDR3 extends over 14 amino acids. Germline V gene data show CDR1 as SGHTA and CDR2 as FQGNSA. A single count supports this clone. Every patient had relapsed following autologous stem cell transplantation, and cohorts differed in brentuximab vedotin exposure. Sequencing was performed with immunoSEQ multiplex PCR; in TCRdb, only in-frame clones are kept and a portion is missing. The table records about 30,000 clones, about 81% of them present only once.

V gene TRBV7-2 combines with J gene TRBJ2-2, with D possibly being TRBD2 (5 bases). This clonotype was obtained from a human donor with classical Hodgkin lymphoma. This material consisted of peripheral blood mononuclear cells (PBMCs), taken before the second cycle of nivolumab. In DNA, the CDR3 is TGTGCCAGCAGCCATGGGGTAGCGACCGGGGAGCTGTTTTTT. This codes for CASSHGVATGELFF. Complete variable domain (other parts from reference TRBV7-2 and TRBJ2-2): GAGVSQSPSNKVTEKGKDVELRCDPISGHTALYWYRQSLGQGLEFLIYFQGNSAPDKSGLPSDRFSAERTGGSVSTLTIQRTQQEDSAVYLCASSHGVATGELFFGEGSRLTVL.